The entry that follows covers one TCR beta chain sequence. Measured with immunoSEQ multiplex PCR; TCRdb has only the in-frame clones, and not every one. The sample has about 150,000 clones, roughly three quarters seen once. The data derive from a study of cytotoxic CD8 clonotypes in ibrutinib-treated CLL. This material consisted of PBMCs, taken after 24 months of ibrutinib treatment. This receptor was identified in a human donor with chronic lymphocytic leukemia.

The CDR3 loop reads CASSPPLRAEKLFF. In nucleotides, the CDR3 is TGTGCCAGCTCACCACCTCTCAGGGCCGAAAAACTGTTTTTT. The chain has TRBV18 and TRBJ1-4, with D tentatively TRBD1 (5 bases). The CDR3 contains 14 residues. V gave up 0 bases and J gave up 8 bases, with 10 bases separating them. Germline assignment: CDR1 KGHSH and CDR2 LQKENI.